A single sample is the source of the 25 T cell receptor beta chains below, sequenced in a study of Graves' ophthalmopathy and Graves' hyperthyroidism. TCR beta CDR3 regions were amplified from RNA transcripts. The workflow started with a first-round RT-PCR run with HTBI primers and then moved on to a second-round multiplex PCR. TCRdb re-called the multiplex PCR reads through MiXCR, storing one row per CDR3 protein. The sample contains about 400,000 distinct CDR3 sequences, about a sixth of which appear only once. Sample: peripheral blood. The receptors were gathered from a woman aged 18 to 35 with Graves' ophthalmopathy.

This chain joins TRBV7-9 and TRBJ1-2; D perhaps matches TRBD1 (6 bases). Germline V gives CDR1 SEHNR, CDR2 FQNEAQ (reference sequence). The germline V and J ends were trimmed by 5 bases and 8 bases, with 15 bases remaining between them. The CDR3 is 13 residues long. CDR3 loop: CASSHARGQGYTF. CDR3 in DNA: TGTGCCAGCAGCCACGCCCGGGGGCAAGGCTACACCTTC. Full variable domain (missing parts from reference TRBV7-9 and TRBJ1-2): DTGVSQNPRHKITKRGQNVTFRCDPISEHNRLYWYRQTLGQGPEFLTYFQNEAQLEKSRLLSDRFSAERPKGSFSTLEIQRTEQGDSAMYLCASSHARGQGYTFGSGTRLTVV.

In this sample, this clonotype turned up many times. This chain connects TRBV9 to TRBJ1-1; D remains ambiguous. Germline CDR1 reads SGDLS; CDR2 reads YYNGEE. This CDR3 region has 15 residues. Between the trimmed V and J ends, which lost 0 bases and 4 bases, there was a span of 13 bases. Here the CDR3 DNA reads TGTGCCAGCAGCGTAGGGCCAGACCCAACCACTGAAGCTTTCTTT. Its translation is CASSVGPDPTTEAFF.

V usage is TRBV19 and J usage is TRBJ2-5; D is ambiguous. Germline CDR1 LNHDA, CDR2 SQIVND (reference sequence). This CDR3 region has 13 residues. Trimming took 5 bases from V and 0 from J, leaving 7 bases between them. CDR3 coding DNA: TGTGCCAGTAGTCCTGCACACCAAGAGACCCAGTACTTC. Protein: CASSPAHQETQYF. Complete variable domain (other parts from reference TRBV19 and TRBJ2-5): DGGITQSPKYLFRKEGQNVTLSCEQNLNHDAMYWYRQDPGQGLRLIYYSQIVNDFQKGDIAEGYSVSREKKESFPLTVTSAQKNPTAFYLCASSPAHQETQYFGPGTRLLVL.

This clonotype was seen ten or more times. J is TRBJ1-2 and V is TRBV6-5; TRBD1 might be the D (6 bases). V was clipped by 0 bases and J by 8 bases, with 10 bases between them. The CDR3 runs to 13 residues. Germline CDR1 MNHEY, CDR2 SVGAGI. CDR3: CASSYSRGEGYTF. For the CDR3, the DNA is TGTGCCAGCAGTTACTCGAGGGGGGAGGGCTACACCTTC.

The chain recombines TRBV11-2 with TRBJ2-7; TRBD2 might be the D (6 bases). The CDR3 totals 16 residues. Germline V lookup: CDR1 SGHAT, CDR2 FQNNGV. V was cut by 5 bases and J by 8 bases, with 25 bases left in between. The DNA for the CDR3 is TGTGCCAGCAGCCCTAGTGTCCGACTAGGGCTATTCAAGCAGTACTTC. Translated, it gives CASSPSVRLGLFKQYF. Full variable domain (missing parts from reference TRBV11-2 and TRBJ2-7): EAGVAQSPRYKIIEKRQSVAFWCNPISGHATLYWYQQILGQGPKLLIQFQNNGVVDDSQLPKDRFSAERLKGVDSTLKIQPAKLEDSAVYLCASSPSVRLGLFKQYFGPGTRLTVT.

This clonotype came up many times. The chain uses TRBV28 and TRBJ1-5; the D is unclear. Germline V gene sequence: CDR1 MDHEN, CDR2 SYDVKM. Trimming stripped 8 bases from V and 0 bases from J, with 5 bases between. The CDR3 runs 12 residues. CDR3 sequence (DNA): TGTGCCAGCGAGCCTAGCAATCAGCCCCAGCATTTT. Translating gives CASEPSNQPQHF.

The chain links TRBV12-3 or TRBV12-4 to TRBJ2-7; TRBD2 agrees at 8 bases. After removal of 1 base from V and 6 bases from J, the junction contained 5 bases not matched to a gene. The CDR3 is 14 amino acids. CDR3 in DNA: TGTGCCAGCAGTTTAGAAGCGGGAGCTAGCGAGCAGTACTTC. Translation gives CASSLEAGASEQYF.

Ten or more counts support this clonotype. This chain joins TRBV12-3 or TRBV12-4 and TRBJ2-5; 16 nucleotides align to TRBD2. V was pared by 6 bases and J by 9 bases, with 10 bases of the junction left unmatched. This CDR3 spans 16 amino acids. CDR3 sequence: CASSPSGLAGGPAQYF. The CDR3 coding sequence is TGTGCCAGCAGCCCCTCGGGACTAGCGGGAGGGCCGGCCCAGTACTTC.

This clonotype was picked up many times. CDR3 nucleotide sequence: TGTGCCAGCAGCACCCTGAGAGGGTCGGGCTCACCCCTCCACTTT. Translating gives CASSTLRGSGSPLHF. This sequence joins TRBV7-2 and TRBJ1-6; D is uncertain. The length of the CDR3 is 15 residues. Germline CDR1 SGHTA, CDR2 FQGNSA. With 5 bases removed from V and 10 bases from J, the gap between germline ends came to 18 bases.

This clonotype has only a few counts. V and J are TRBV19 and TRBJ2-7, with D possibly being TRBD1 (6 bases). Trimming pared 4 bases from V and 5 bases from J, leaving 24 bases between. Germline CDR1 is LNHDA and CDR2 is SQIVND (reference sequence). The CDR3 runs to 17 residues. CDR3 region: CASSNLSDTGWFHEQYF. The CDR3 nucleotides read TGTGCCAGTAGTAACCTCTCGGACACAGGGTGGTTCCACGAGCAGTACTTC.

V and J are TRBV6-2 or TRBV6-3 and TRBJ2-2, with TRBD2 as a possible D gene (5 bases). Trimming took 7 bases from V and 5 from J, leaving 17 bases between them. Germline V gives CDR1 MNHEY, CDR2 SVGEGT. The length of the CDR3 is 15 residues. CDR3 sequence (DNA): TGTGCCAGCACCCTGGGCTCTACGGGGACCGGGGAGCTGTTTTTT. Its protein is CASTLGSTGTGELFF.

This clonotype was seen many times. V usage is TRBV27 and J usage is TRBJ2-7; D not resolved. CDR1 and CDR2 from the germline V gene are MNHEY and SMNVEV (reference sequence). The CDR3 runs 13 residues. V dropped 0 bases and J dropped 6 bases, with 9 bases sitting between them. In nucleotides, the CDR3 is TGTGCCAGCAGTTTATCCTCCGTTGGCGAGCAGTACTTC. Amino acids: CASSLSSVGEQYF.

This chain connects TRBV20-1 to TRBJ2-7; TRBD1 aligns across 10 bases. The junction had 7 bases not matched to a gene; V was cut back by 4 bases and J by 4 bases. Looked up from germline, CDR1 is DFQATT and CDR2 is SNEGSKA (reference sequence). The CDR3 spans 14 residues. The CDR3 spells CSAKGGTGAYEQYF. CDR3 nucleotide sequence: TGCAGTGCTAAGGGGGGGACAGGGGCTTACGAGCAGTACTTC.

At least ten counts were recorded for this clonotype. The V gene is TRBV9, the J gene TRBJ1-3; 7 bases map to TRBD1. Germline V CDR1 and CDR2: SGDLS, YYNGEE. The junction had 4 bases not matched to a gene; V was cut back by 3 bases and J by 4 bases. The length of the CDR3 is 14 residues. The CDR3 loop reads CASSATGVGNTIYF. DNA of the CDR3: TGTGCCAGCAGCGCAACAGGGGTCGGAAACACCATATATTTT. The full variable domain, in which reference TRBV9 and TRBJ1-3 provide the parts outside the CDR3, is DSGVTQTPKHLITATGQRVTLRCSPRSGDLSVYWYQQSLDQGLQFLIQYYNGEERAKGNILERFSAQQFPDLHSELNLSSLELGDSALYFCASSATGVGNTIYFGEGSWLTVV.

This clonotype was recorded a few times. The CDR3: CASSLNAGAYEQYF. The CDR3 region has the DNA TGTGCCAGCAGTTTAAACGCGGGAGCGTACGAGCAGTACTTC. The V gene is TRBV12-3 or TRBV12-4, the J gene TRBJ2-7, with TRBD2 identical over 7 bases. The CDR3 has 14 residues. Trimming removed 2 bases from V and 4 bases from J; junction bases left unmatched: 5.

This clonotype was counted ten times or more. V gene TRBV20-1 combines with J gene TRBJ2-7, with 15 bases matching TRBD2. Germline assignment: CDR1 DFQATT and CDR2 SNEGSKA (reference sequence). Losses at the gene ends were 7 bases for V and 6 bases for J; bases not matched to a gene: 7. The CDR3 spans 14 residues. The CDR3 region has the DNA TGCAGTGTTACCGGACTAGCGGGGGGGCGCGAGCAGTACTTC. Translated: CSVTGLAGGREQYF.

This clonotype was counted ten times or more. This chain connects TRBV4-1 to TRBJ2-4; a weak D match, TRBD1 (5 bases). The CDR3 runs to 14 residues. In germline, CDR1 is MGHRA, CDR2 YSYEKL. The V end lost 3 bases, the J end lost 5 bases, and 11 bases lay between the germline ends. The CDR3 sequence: CASSHRGRENIQYF. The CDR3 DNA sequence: TGCGCCAGCAGCCATAGGGGCAGGGAAAACATTCAGTACTTC.

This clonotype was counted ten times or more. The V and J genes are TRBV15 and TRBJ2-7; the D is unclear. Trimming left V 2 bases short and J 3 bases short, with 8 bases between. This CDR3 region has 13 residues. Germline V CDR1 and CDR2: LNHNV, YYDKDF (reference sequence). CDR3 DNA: TGTGCCACCAGCAGAACGCCTCTCTACGAGCAGTACTTC. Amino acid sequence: CATSRTPLYEQYF.

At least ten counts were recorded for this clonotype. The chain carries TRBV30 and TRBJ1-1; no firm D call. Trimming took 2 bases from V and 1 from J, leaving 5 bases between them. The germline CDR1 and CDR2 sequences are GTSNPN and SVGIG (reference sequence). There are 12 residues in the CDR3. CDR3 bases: TGTGCCTGGAGTCGCAGGAACACTGAAGCTTTCTTT. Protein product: CAWSRRNTEAFF. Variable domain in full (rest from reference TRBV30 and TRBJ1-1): SQTIHQWPATLVQPVGSPLSLECTVEGTSNPNLYWYRQAAGRGLQLLFYSVGIGQISSEVPQNLSASRPQDRQFILSSKKLLLSDSGFYLCAWSRRNTEAFFGQGTRLTVV.

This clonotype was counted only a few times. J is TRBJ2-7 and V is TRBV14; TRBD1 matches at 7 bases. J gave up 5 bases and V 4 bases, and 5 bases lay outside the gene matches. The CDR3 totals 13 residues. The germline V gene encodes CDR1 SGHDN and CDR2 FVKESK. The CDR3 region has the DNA TGTGCCAGCAGCCGGGGGACAGTTAACGAGCAGTACTTC. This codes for CASSRGTVNEQYF. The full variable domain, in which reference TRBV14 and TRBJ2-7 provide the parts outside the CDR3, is EAGVTQFPSHSVIEKGQTVTLRCDPISGHDNLYWYRRVMGKEIKFLLHFVKESKQDESGMPNNRFLAERTGGTYSTLKVQPAELEDSGVYFCASSRGTVNEQYFGPGTRLTVT.

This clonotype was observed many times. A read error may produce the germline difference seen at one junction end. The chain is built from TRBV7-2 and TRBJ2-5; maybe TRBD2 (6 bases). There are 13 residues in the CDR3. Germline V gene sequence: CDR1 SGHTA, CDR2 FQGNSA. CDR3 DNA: TGTGCCAGCAGCCTAGCGAGAGAAGAGACCCAGTACTTC. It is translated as CASSLAREETQYF.

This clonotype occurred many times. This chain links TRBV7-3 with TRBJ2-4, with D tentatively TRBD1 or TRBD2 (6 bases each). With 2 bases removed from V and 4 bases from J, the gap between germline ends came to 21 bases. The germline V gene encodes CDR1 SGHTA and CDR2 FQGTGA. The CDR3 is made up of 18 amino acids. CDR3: CASSLGAPFGGGKNIQYF. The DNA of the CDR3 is TGTGCCAGCAGCTTAGGGGCCCCTTTCGGAGGGGGAAAAAACATTCAGTACTTC.

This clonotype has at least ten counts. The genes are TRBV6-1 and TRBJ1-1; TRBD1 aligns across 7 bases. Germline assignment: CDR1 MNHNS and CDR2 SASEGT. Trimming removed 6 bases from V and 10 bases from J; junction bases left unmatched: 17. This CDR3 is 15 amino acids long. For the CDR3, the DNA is TGTGCCAGCAGCCGTACGGGACAGCAACCGGGTGGAGCTTTCTTT. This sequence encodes CASSRTGQQPGGAFF.

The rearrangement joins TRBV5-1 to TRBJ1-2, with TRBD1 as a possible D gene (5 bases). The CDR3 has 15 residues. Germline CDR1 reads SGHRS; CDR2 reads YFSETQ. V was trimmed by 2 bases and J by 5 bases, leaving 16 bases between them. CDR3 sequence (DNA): TGCGCCAGCAGCTTCGACAGACCACGACTATATGGCTACACCTTC. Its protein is CASSFDRPRLYGYTF.

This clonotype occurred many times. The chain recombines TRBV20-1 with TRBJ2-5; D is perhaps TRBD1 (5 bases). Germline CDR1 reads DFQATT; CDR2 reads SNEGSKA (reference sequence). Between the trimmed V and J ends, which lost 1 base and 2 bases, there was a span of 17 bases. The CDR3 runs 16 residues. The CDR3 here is CSARGGAGQQQETQYF. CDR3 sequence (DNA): TGCAGTGCTAGAGGCGGTGCAGGGCAACAGCAAGAGACCCAGTACTTC.